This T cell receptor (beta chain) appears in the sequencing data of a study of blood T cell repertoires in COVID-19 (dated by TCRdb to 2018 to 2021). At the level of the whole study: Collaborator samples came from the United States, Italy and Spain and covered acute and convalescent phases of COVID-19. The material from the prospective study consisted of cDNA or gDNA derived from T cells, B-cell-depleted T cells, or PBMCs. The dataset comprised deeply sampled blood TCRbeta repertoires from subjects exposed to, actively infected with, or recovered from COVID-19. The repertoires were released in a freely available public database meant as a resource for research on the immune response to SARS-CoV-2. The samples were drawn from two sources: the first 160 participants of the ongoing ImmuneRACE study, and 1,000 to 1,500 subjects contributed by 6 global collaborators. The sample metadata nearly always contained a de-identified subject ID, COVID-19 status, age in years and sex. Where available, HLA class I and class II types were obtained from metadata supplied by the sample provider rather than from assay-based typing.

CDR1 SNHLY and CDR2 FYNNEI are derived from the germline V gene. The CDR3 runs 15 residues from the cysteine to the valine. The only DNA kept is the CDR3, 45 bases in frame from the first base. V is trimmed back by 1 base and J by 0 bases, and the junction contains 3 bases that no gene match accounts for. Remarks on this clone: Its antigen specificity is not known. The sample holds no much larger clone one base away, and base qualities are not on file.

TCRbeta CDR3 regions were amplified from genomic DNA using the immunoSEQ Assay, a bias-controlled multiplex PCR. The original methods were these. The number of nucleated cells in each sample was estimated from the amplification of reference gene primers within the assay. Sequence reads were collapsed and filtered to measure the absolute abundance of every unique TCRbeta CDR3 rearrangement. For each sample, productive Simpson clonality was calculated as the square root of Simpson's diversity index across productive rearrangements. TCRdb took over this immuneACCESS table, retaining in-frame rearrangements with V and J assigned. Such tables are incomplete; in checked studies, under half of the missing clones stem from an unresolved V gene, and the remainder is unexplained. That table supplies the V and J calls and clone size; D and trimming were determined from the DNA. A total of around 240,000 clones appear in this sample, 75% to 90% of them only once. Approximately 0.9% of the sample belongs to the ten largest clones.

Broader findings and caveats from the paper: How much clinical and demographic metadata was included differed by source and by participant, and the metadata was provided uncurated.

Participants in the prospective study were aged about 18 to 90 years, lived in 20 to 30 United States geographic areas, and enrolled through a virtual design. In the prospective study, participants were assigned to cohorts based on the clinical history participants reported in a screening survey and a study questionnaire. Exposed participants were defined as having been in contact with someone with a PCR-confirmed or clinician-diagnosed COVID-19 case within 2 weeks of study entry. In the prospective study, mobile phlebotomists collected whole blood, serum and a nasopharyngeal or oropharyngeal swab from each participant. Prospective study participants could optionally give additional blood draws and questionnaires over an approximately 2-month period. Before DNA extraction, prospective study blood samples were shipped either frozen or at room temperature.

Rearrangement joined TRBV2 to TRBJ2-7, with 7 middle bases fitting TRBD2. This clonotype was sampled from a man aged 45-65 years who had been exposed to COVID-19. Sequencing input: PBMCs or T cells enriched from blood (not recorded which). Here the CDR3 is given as CASSEGRESSYEQYV. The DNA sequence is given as TGTGCCAGCAGTGAAGGGCGGGAGAGCTCCTACGAGCAGTACGTC.